The clone carrying this TCR beta chain was detected ten times or more. Its target is not known. Previously published methods and listed TCR primers were used for the bulk TCR libraries. Each CDR3 protein is one row after TCRdb ran MiXCR on the PCR reads. The table lists about 640,000 distinct CDR3 sequences, 15% to 20% of them singletons, with about 0.9% in the top ten. In germline, CDR1 is MNHEY, CDR2 SVGEGT. The CDR3 is 13 amino acids. With 2 bases removed from V and 0 bases from J, the gap between germline ends came to 4 bases. In the sort, naive CD8 T cells were defined as CD8+CD4-CCR7+CD45RA+. This record belongs to a study of molecular identifiers for immune sequencing clone quantification. Study in general: Split five ways in replicates, RNA from approximately 20,000 or 100,000 naive CD8 cells had four portions sequenced. Findings of the study overall: Detecting spiked Jurkat TCR RNA from one cell among around 950,000 naive cells was reportedly possible.

The sequenced material came from naive CD8+ T cells from blood, with Jurkat cell RNA spiked in. The subset: FACS-sorted CD8+CD4-CCR7+CD45RA+ naive T cells. The chain recombines TRBV6-2 or TRBV6-3 with TRBJ2-5; D call uncertain. The clonotype originates from a human donor in good health. Some libraries in this study had Jurkat cell RNA spiked in. The CDR3 reads CASSYGYQETQYF. DNA of the CDR3: TGTGCCAGCAGTTACGGGTACCAAGAGACCCAGTACTTC.